This TCR beta chain was captured in a study of regulatory T cells in long-lasting Graves disease. Germline CDR1 is MNHEY and CDR2 is SVGEGT. The CDR3 has 13 residues. TCR beta libraries were built with iRepertoire HTBI primers and Arm-PCR of CDR3 regions. A single record per CDR3 protein comes from TCRdb applying MiXCR to the multiplex PCR reads. The sample lists 550,000 to 650,000 distinct CDR3 sequences; about 16% were seen once. With regard to this clonotype: The antigen remains undetermined. This may be a read error, as it is one base from a much larger clone.

Study-level results: Sharing of public clonotypes was greater in persistent patients (around 2,500) than in new patients (966).

Time point specified: newly diagnosed GD, antithyroid drugs for less than 3 months. The TCR library was made from RNA that had been extracted from PBMCs in TRIzol. The sample also formed part of further work on T cells in Graves' hyperthyroidism and ophthalmopathy.

This sequence originates from a young man with Graves disease. This chain connects TRBV6-2 or TRBV6-3 to TRBJ2-1; D call uncertain. Specimen: peripheral blood mononuclear cells (PBMCs), collected at new diagnosis, from a patient treated with antithyroid drugs. CDR3 bases: TGTGCCAACAGTTACTCTGGTGCATATGAGCAGTTCTTC. Its protein is CANSYSGAYEQFF.